This is a list of T cell receptor beta chains from one sample in a study of CD8 T cells in Susac syndrome. One entry per CDR3 protein, called by TCRdb with MiXCR from the immunoSEQ multiplex PCR reads. The repertoire has about 140,000 distinct CDR3 sequences, 85% to 95% of them found once; the top ten carry 0.13% to 0.15%. Sequenced sample: CD4+ T cells from PBMCs. The receptors here all came from a human donor with Susac syndrome. Both conserved end residues are part of each CDR3. The D gene is left open where the match is weak. Rows may omit the clone size; those that give it use once, few, many or a size class.

d_gene,abundance,j_gene,v_gene,CDR3aa,CDR3nt
TRBD1,.,TRBJ1-2,TRBV20-1,CSARDRRPGGYGYTF,TGCAGTGCTAGAGATAGAAGGCCAGGGGGCTATGGCTACACCTTC
.,.,TRBJ2-5,TRBV7-2,CASRVGGSVETQYF,TGTGCCAGCCGAGTTGGGGGTTCGGTGGAGACCCAGTACTTC
.,once,TRBJ2-1,TRBV20-1,CSARSSNLNEQFF,TGCAGTGCTAGATCCTCGAACCTCAATGAGCAGTTCTTC
.,.,TRBJ2-7,TRBV6-5,CASSYSWQRRSYEQYF,TGTGCCAGCAGTTACAGCTGGCAGCGGCGTTCCTACGAGCAGTACTTC
TRBD2,.,TRBJ2-3,TRBV7-2,CASSLFAGGEDTQYF,TGTGCCAGCAGCTTATTCGCGGGAGGAGAAGATACGCAGTATTTT
.,.,TRBJ1-2,TRBV28,CASRLDSYGYTF,TGTGCCAGCAGGCTAGACAGCTATGGCTACACCTTC
.,.,TRBJ1-6,TRBV2,CASSVASLRNSPLHF,TGTGCCAGCAGTGTGGCCAGTCTGAGGAATTCACCCCTCCACTTT
TRBD2,.,TRBJ2-1,TRBV15,CATSLRTSGINEQFF,TGTGCCACCAGCTTAAGGACTAGCGGGATAAATGAGCAGTTCTTC
.,.,TRBJ2-4,TRBV5-1,CASSLEGKGADIQYF,TGCGCCAGCAGCTTGGAAGGGAAGGGTGCGGACATTCAGTACTTC
.,.,TRBJ1-5,TRBV7-8,CASSLVGKGRGEPQHF,TGTGCCAGCAGTCTAGTCGGTAAAGGCCGAGGGGAACCCCAGCATTTT
TRBD1,.,TRBJ1-5,TRBV29-1,CSVSTGGRQPQHF,TGCAGCGTTTCCACAGGGGGCAGGCAGCCCCAGCATTTT
.,.,TRBJ2-7,TRBV30,CAWIAGANEQYF,TGTGCCTGGATCGCTGGCGCGAACGAGCAGTACTTC
TRBD2,.,TRBJ2-7,TRBV6-5,CASSYVASGGVSSYEQYF,TGTGCCAGCAGTTACGTCGCTAGCGGGGGGGTAAGCTCCTACGAGCAGTACTTC
.,.,TRBJ1-2,TRBV30,CAQRRDTYGYTF,TGTGCGCAGCGCCGGGACACCTATGGCTACACCTTC
.,.,TRBJ2-1,TRBV6-2/TRBV6-3,CASNNGNEQFF,TGTGCCAGCAACAACGGCAATGAGCAGTTCTTC
TRBD1,.,TRBJ2-1,TRBV5-1,CASSEGQGFSQFF,TGCGCCAGCAGCGAGGGACAGGGATTCTCACAGTTCTTC
.,.,TRBJ1-2,TRBV28,CASSRDRFYGYTF,TGTGCCAGCAGCCGAGACAGATTCTATGGCTACACCTTC
.,.,TRBJ1-2,TRBV3-1,CASSQGVAYGYTF,TGTGCCAGCAGCCAAGGGGTGGCTTATGGCTACACCTTC
.,.,TRBJ2-1,TRBV29-1,CSVQDRWAYNEQFF,TGCAGCGTTCAGGACCGTTGGGCCTACAATGAGCAGTTCTTC
TRBD2,.,TRBJ2-1,TRBV4-3,CASSQVPRLAGEQFF,TGCGCCAGCAGCCAAGTACCCCGACTAGCGGGTGAGCAGTTCTTC
TRBD1,few,TRBJ2-7,TRBV7-9,CASSQDRGGSYEQYF,TGTGCCAGCAGCCAGGACAGGGGGGGATCCTACGAGCAGTACTTC
.,.,TRBJ2-7,TRBV20-1,CSARIGITYEQYF,TGCAGTGCTAGAATTGGGATTACCTACGAGCAGTACTTC
.,.,TRBJ1-1,TRBV7-9,CASSLLPGLNTEAFF,TGTGCCAGCAGCTTGCTCCCCGGGTTGAACACTGAAGCTTTCTTT
.,.,TRBJ2-5,TRBV5-4,CASSLWGVETQYF,TGTGCCAGCAGCTTGTGGGGAGTGGAGACCCAGTACTTC
.,.,TRBJ1-1,TRBV2,CASTPLSGLSLNTEAFF,TGTGCCAGCACCCCTCTGTCGGGGCTCTCGTTGAACACTGAAGCTTTCTTT
TRBD2,.,TRBJ2-5,TRBV4-1,CASSQAPGAGGQETQYF,TGCGCCAGCAGCCAAGCCCCAGGTGCGGGGGGCCAAGAGACCCAGTACTTC
.,.,TRBJ1-1,TRBV5-6,CASSLGAGQLNTEAFF,TGTGCCAGCAGCTTGGGGGCAGGCCAACTCAACACTGAAGCTTTCTTT
.,.,TRBJ2-7,TRBV5-1,CASSVGQPWDEQYF,TGCGCCAGCAGCGTAGGACAGCCGTGGGACGAGCAGTACTTC
.,.,TRBJ1-1,TRBV20-1,CSARTLLTENTEAFF,TGCAGTGCTAGAACGTTACTCACAGAGAACACTGAAGCTTTCTTT
TRBD2,.,TRBJ2-3,TRBV4-2,CASSQALTSGRADTQYF,TGTGCCAGCAGCCAAGCCCTGACTAGCGGGAGGGCAGATACGCAGTATTTT
TRBD1,once,TRBJ1-5,TRBV5-8,CASSLVLGGGYSNQPQHF,TGTGCCAGCAGCTTGGTCTTAGGGGGCGGGTATAGCAATCAGCCCCAGCATTTT
TRBD2,.,TRBJ2-3,TRBV28,CASSLAGGHTDTQYF,TGTGCCAGCAGTTTGGCGGGGGGGCACACAGATACGCAGTATTTT
.,.,TRBJ2-1,TRBV20-1,CSARRVSYNEQFF,TGCAGTGCCCGTCGGGTTTCCTACAATGAGCAGTTCTTC
.,.,TRBJ2-6,TRBV7-9,CASSVGQYGANVLTF,TGTGCCAGCAGCGTCGGACAGTATGGGGCCAACGTCCTGACTTTC
.,.,TRBJ2-1,TRBV7-2,CASSLTPSGLIYNEQFF,TGTGCCAGCAGCTTAACTCCCTCGGGACTGATATACAATGAGCAGTTCTTC
TRBD2,.,TRBJ2-1,TRBV12-3/TRBV12-4,CASSFGTSGKRGNEQFF,TGTGCCAGCAGTTTTGGGACTAGCGGGAAACGGGGCAATGAGCAGTTCTTC
.,.,TRBJ1-2,TRBV12-3/TRBV12-4,CASGDGYGYTF,TGTGCCAGCGGGGACGGTTATGGCTACACCTTC
.,.,TRBJ2-6,TRBV7-2,CASSLFSGANVLTF,TGTGCCAGCAGCTTATTCTCCGGGGCCAACGTCCTGACTTTC
.,.,TRBJ2-5,TRBV29-1,CSVEVTASGETQYF,TGCAGCGTTGAAGTAACGGCAAGCGGGGAGACCCAGTACTTC
.,.,TRBJ1-1,TRBV27,CASSPLIAAGNTEAFF,TGTGCCAGCAGTCCCTTGATTGCGGCGGGCAACACTGAAGCTTTCTTT
.,.,TRBJ2-5,TRBV30,CAWSSVFQETQYF,TGTGCCTGGAGTTCGGTTTTCCAAGAGACCCAGTACTTC
.,.,TRBJ1-6,TRBV5-1,CASSLAQSRFGSPLHF,TGCGCCAGCAGCTTGGCGCAGTCGCGTTTCGGGTCACCCCTCCACTTT
.,.,TRBJ2-4,TRBV11-2,CASSARLIQYF,TGTGCCAGCAGCGCCCGGTTAATTCAGTACTTC
TRBD2,.,TRBJ2-3,TRBV6-4,CASSDTSGSGTDTQYF,TGTGCCAGCAGTGATACTAGCGGGAGCGGAACAGATACGCAGTATTTT
.,.,TRBJ2-1,TRBV30,CAWSLQGFSQFF,TGTGCCTGGAGTCTTCAGGGGTTCTCGCAGTTCTTC
.,.,TRBJ1-1,TRBV15,CATSRPGWTEAFF,TGTGCCACCAGCAGACCTGGGTGGACTGAAGCTTTCTTT
.,.,TRBJ1-5,TRBV20-1,CSARGLSNQPQHF,TGCAGTGCTAGAGGGCTTAGCAATCAGCCCCAGCATTTT
.,.,TRBJ2-1,TRBV4-3,CASSQETRMDEQFF,TGCGCCAGCAGCCAAGAAACTAGGATGGATGAGCAGTTCTTC
.,.,TRBJ2-5,TRBV7-2,CASSPGRGQETQYF,TGTGCCAGCAGCCCCGGCAGGGGTCAAGAGACCCAGTACTTC
.,.,TRBJ2-4,TRBV13,CASTQYREKGNIQYF,TGTGCCAGTACTCAATACAGGGAAAAGGGGAACATTCAGTACTTC
TRBD2,.,TRBJ2-1,TRBV11-1,CASSPRTSGLSNEQFF,TGTGCCAGCAGCCCGAGGACTAGCGGCCTGAGCAATGAGCAGTTCTTC
.,once,TRBJ2-2,TRBV7-9,CASSLYGGRTGELFF,TGTGCCAGCAGCTTATACGGGGGAAGGACCGGGGAGCTGTTTTTT
TRBD1,.,TRBJ2-4,TRBV3-1,CASSRPGTGGNIQYF,TGTGCCAGCAGCCGACCCGGGACAGGGGGGAACATTCAGTACTTC
TRBD1,.,TRBJ1-5,TRBV29-1,CSAMDRDQPQHF,TGCAGCGCAATGGACAGGGATCAGCCCCAGCATTTT
.,.,TRBJ2-5,TRBV20-1,CSARDSSRGGYETQYF,TGCAGTGCTAGAGATTCCTCGAGGGGGGGATATGAGACCCAGTACTTC
TRBD2,.,TRBJ2-2,TRBV4-3,CASSQVLSGGSGELFF,TGCGCCAGCAGCCAAGTTCTGAGCGGGGGGAGCGGGGAGCTGTTTTTT